This TCR beta chain comes out of a study of cytomegalovirus exposure and HLA in healthy donors. The overall study: Caucasian-associated ancestry cluster membership applied to about four fifths of around 400 genotyped donors.

Per germline, CDR1 SGHRS and CDR2 YFSETQ. The germline V and J ends were trimmed by 4 bases and 6 bases, with 19 bases remaining between them. This CDR3 has 15 residues. This PCR relied on a set of 60 Vbeta primers and 13 Jbeta primers. TCRdb's copy holds only in-frame clones and misses some; the assay was immunoSEQ multiplex PCR. The sample lists tens of thousands of clones, approximately 84% occurring once. Every donor was a healthy person donating bone marrow. Worth noting for this clone: The antigen remains undetermined.

Study results and limitations: The study put some 150 TCR beta chains on its list as cytomegalovirus-associated.

The rearrangement uses TRBV5-1 and TRBJ1-1; TRBD1 is a possible D gene (6 bases). Material for sequencing was PBMCs. The sequence derives from a man aged 50 to 59 in good health and CMV-seronegative. In nucleotides, the CDR3 is TGCGCCAGCAGCCCCGGACAGAGTATTAACGCTGAAGCTTTCTTT. Translation gives CASSPGQSINAEAFF.